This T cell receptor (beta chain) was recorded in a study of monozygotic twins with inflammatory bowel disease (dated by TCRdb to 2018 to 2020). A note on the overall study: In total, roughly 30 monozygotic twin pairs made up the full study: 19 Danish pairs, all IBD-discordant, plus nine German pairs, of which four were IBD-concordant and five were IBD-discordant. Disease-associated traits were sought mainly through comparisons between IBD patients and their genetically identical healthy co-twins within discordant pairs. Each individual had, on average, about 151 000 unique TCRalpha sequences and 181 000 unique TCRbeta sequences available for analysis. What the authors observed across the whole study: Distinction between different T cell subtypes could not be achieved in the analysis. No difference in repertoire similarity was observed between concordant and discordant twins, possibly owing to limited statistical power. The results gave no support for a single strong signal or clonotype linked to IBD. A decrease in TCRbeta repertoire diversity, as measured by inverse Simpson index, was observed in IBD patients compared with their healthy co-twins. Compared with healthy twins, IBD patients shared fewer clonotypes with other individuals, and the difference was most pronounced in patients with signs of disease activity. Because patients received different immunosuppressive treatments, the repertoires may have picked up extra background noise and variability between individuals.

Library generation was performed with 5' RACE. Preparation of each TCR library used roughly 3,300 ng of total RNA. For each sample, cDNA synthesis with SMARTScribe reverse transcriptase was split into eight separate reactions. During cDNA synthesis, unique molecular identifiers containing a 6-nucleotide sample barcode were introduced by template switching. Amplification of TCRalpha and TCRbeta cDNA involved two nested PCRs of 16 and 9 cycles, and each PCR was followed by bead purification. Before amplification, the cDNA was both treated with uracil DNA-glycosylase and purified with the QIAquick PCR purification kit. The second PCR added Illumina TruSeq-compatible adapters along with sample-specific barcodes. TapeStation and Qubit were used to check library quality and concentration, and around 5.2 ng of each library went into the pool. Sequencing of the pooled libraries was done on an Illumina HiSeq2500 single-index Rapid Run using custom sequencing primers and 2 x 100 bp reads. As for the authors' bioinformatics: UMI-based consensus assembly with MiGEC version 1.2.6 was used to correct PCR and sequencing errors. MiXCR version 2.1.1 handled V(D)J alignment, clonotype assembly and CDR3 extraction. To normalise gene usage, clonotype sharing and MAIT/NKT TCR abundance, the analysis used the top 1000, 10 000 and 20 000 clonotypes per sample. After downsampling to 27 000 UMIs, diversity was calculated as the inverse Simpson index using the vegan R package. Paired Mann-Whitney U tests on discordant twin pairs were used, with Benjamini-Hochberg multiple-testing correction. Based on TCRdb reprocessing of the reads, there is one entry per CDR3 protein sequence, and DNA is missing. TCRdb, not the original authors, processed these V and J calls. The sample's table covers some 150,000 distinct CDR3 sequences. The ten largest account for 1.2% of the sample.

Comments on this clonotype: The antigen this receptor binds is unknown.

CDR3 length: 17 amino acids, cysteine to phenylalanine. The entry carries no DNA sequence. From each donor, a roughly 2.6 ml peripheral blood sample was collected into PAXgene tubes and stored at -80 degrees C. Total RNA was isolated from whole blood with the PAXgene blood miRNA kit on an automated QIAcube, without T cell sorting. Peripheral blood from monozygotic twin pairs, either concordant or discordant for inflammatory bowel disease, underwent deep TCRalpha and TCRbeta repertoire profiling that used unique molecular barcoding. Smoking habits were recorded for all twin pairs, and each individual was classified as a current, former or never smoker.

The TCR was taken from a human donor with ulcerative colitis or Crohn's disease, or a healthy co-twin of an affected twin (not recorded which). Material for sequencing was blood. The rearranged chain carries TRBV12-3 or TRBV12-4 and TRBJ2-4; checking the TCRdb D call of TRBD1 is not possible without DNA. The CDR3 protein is CASSRAQGIVAKNIQYF.